This passage covers 24 T cell receptor beta chains from one sample sequenced in a study of T-cell reconstitution after alpha-beta-depleted transplantation in children. Unique molecular identifiers featured in how the TCRbeta library was prepared. Each CDR3 protein is one row after TCRdb ran MiXCR on the PCR reads. The sample shows approximately 1,000,000 distinct CDR3 sequences, about 29% of them seen only once. The material sequenced was PBMCs, mostly from graft donor cells, taken 360 days after TCRalphabeta/CD19-depleted stem cell transplant. These receptors all stem from a boy in the first two years of life who had a stem cell transplant for SCID, so the T cells may come from the graft donor.

V is TRBV20-1 and J is TRBJ1-5; D not certain. This CDR3 comprises 15 residues. In germline, CDR1 is DFQATT, CDR2 SNEGSKA (reference sequence). V was cut by 6 bases and J by 5 bases, with 20 bases left in between. This CDR3 is CSAKKPGSSDQPQHF. CDR3 nucleotide sequence: TGCAGTGCAAAAAAACCCGGGTCGTCGGATCAGCCCCAGCATTTT.

In this sample, this clonotype turned up many times. The gene calls are TRBV5-1 and TRBJ2-7; 8 bases align to TRBD1. The CDR3 is made up of 14 amino acids. Germline V gives CDR1 SGHRS, CDR2 YFSETQ. Germline trimming cut 0 bases from V and 5 bases from J; bases unmatched to any gene: 4. Written as DNA, the CDR3 is TGCGCCAGCAGCTTGGCCGGACAGGGACACGAGCAGTACTTC. This codes for CASSLAGQGHEQYF. Drawing the rest from reference TRBV5-1 and TRBJ2-7, the complete variable domain is KAGVTQTPRYLIKTRGQQVTLSCSPISGHRSVSWYQQTPGQGLQFLFEYFSETQRNKGNFPGRFSGRQFSNSRSEMNVSTLELGDSALYLCASSLAGQGHEQYFGPGTRLTVT.

The chain employs TRBV12-3 or TRBV12-4 and TRBJ2-2; 8 positions agree with TRBD1. The CDR3 spans 16 residues. Trimming removed 1 base from V and 5 bases from J; junction bases left unmatched: 6. CDR3 region: CASSLGAGGRTGELFF. CDR3 DNA sequence: TGTGCCAGCAGTTTAGGGGCAGGGGGCAGGACCGGGGAGCTGTTTTTT.

The chain uses TRBV10-3 and TRBJ1-6, with D hard to call. Trimming removed 4 bases from V and 7 bases from J, with 11 bases in between. The length of the CDR3 is 14 residues. Germline V gene sequence: CDR1 ENHRY, CDR2 SYGVKD. In nucleotides, the CDR3 is TGTGCCATCAGTGCGGAGACGGCCAATTCACCCCTCCACTTT. It translates to CAISAETANSPLHF.

The CDR3 sequence is CASSHLAGGRVAQYF. The CDR3 DNA sequence: TGTGCCAGCAGCCACCTAGCGGGTGGTAGGGTGGCCCAGTACTTC. This chain connects TRBV3-1 to TRBJ2-5; 8 bases match TRBD2. V gave up 3 bases and J gave up 9 bases; unmatched junction bases: 12. The CDR3 covers 15 residues. Germline CDR1 reads LGHDT; CDR2 reads YNNKEL (reference sequence).

The rearrangement uses TRBV4-1 and TRBJ2-3; D is unresolved. The length of the CDR3 is 14 residues. CDR1 MGHRA and CDR2 YSYEKL come from the germline V gene. V gave up 0 bases and J gave up 3 bases, with 7 bases separating them. The CDR3 DNA follows: TGCGCCAGCAGCCAAGATCTCATGACAGATACGCAGTATTTT. Translated: CASSQDLMTDTQYF.

In its sample, this clonotype was seen a few times. J is TRBJ2-1 and V is TRBV20-1, with 9 bases lining up with TRBD2. Germline V CDR1 and CDR2: DFQATT, SNEGSKA (reference sequence). Trimming removed 0 bases from V and 2 bases from J; junction bases left unmatched: 5. CDR3 length equals 16 residues. The CDR3 coding sequence is TGCAGTGCTAGAGATCCGGGACTAGCCCCCTACAATGAGCAGTTCTTC. Translating it yields CSARDPGLAPYNEQFF.

This clonotype was seen a few times. J is TRBJ1-3 and V is TRBV12-3 or TRBV12-4, with a possible D match to TRBD1 (6 bases). Trimming left V 5 bases short and J 8 bases short, with 22 bases between. This CDR3 contains 16 residues. CDR3 loop: CASSQQSTGLRDTIYF. The CDR3 bases are TGTGCCAGCAGTCAGCAAAGTACAGGGTTGCGCGACACCATATATTTT.

This rearrangement joins TRBV5-1 to TRBJ2-3; TRBD1 aligns across 10 bases. The CDR3 contains 18 residues. J was trimmed by 1 base and V by 4 bases; bases with no gene match: 12. Germline values: CDR1 SGHRS, CDR2 YFSETQ. The CDR3 here is CASSIGSTGGRGTDTQYF. The CDR3 DNA is TGCGCCAGCAGCATCGGATCGACAGGGGGCAGGGGCACAGATACGCAGTATTTT.

The table lists this clonotype with a count of one. The CDR3 DNA sequence: TGCAGTGCTCCAGGGCCAGGGTGGGGGGCTAACACCGGGGAGCTGTTTTTT. This translates into CSAPGPGWGANTGELFF. The chain couples TRBV20-1 to TRBJ2-2; TRBD1 or TRBD2 may be the D gene (6 bases each). Germline values: CDR1 DFQATT, CDR2 SNEGSKA (reference sequence). Trimming shortened V by 5 bases and J by 2 bases, and 21 bases separated the two germline ends. The CDR3 is 17 residues long.

This clonotype was seen a handful of times. This rearrangement joins TRBV12-3 or TRBV12-4 to TRBJ2-7; either TRBD1 or TRBD2 may supply D (5 bases each). V lost 6 bases, J lost 9 bases, and 15 bases lay in between. The CDR3 extends over 12 amino acids. The CDR3 protein is CASSGTYEGQYF. CDR3 nucleotides: TGTGCCAGCAGCGGGACCTACGAGGGGCAGTACTTC.

This clonotype was counted only a few times. The chain recombines TRBV27 with TRBJ2-7; 7 bases align to TRBD1. The CDR3 spans 14 residues. Germline V lookup: CDR1 MNHEY, CDR2 SMNVEV (reference sequence). The trim removed 2 bases at V and 0 bases at J, leaving 1 base unmatched. The CDR3 region is CASSLKGASYEQYF. DNA of the CDR3: TGTGCCAGCAGTTTAAAGGGGGCCTCCTACGAGCAGTACTTC.

The sample holds many counts of this clonotype. This chain uses TRBV12-3 or TRBV12-4 with TRBJ1-1, with D maybe TRBD1 (5 bases). V was clipped by 7 bases and J by 1 base, with 16 bases between them. CDR3 length equals 15 residues. The CDR3 DNA reads as TGTGCCAGCACCCTTAGCGGGGGACCGAACACTGAAGCTTTCTTT. Its protein is CASTLSGGPNTEAFF.

V and J are TRBV12-3 or TRBV12-4 and TRBJ2-7; no reliable D call. Trimming took off 3 bases at V and 0 bases at J, with 18 bases between the two ends. This CDR3 spans 17 amino acids. The chain's CDR3 is CASSFRPGRPSSYEQYF. The CDR3 coding sequence is TGTGCCAGCAGTTTTAGGCCGGGCAGGCCAAGCTCCTACGAGCAGTACTTC.

The chain recombines TRBV5-1 with TRBJ2-7; 10 bases are shared with TRBD1. With 4 bases clipped from V and 0 bases from J, the junction kept 7 bases outside the gene matches. There are 16 residues in the CDR3. CDR1 is SGHRS, CDR2 YFSETQ, per germline. The CDR3 reads CASSPTGGISSYEQYF. In DNA form, the CDR3 reads TGCGCCAGCAGCCCGACAGGGGGCATCAGCTCCTACGAGCAGTACTTC.

This clonotype was seen only a few times. This chain joins TRBV2 and TRBJ2-1; 8 nucleotides agree with TRBD2. The CDR3 sequence is 15 residues long. Germline V gives CDR1 SNHLY, CDR2 FYNNEI. The V gene end was trimmed by 4 bases and the J gene end by 8 bases; junction bases not matched to a gene: 10. In nucleotides, the CDR3 is TGTGCCAGCAGTGGCCTCGGACTAGCACGGGATGAGCAGTTCTTC. As protein: CASSGLGLARDEQFF.

The chain joins TRBV20-1 to TRBJ2-7; D perhaps matches TRBD1 (6 bases). Germline CDR1 is DFQATT and CDR2 is SNEGSKA (reference sequence). The CDR3 consists of 16 residues. The V and J ends lost 6 bases and 4 bases respectively, with 25 bases between them. CDR3 amino acids: CSALTVPLAGEYEQYF. CDR3 coding DNA: TGCAGTGCGCTAACGGTCCCCTTAGCAGGGGAGTACGAGCAGTACTTC.

This clonotype was counted many times. The V and J genes are TRBV5-6 and TRBJ1-5; a weak D match, TRBD1 (5 bases). The length of the CDR3 is 14 residues. Looked up from germline, CDR1 is SGHDT and CDR2 is YYEEEE. V lost 1 base and J lost 7, with 12 bases in between. CDR3 in amino acids: CASSLRGAQQPQHF. In DNA form, the CDR3 reads TGTGCCAGCAGCTTGAGAGGGGCCCAGCAGCCCCAGCATTTT.

The J gene is TRBJ2-3, the V gene TRBV7-6, with D hard to call. Germline loops: CDR1 SGHVS, CDR2 FNYEAQ. CDR3 length: 14 amino acids. The ends were cut back, 5 bases at V and 2 bases at J, with 11 bases in the middle. CDR3 sequence reads: CASSPLANTDTQYF. Written as DNA, the CDR3 is TGTGCCAGCAGCCCCCTGGCGAACACAGATACGCAGTATTTT.

The table lists this clonotype with a few counts. The CDR3 region has the DNA TGTGCCAGCAGCGTAACGGGTGGCTCGGTTGAAGCTTTCTTT. This gives the protein CASSVTGGSVEAFF. This chain uses TRBV12-3 or TRBV12-4 with TRBJ1-1, with D unresolved. V gave up 6 bases and J gave up 7 bases, with 18 bases separating them. This CDR3 is built from 14 residues.

The chain links TRBV18 to TRBJ2-2; weak D call: TRBD1 (6 bases). V was pared by 4 bases and J by 2 bases, with 14 bases between. The CDR3 is made up of 16 amino acids. CDR1 is KGHSH, CDR2 LQKENI, per germline. The CDR3 loop is CASSLTGTLNTGELFF. The CDR3 nucleotides are TGTGCCAGCTCACTTACCGGGACACTAAACACCGGGGAGCTGTTTTTT.

This clonotype was observed a few times. The genes are TRBV20-1 and TRBJ2-1; D perhaps matches TRBD2 (6 bases). V lost 7 bases to trimming and J lost 0 bases, with 10 bases between them. Germline V CDR1 and CDR2: DFQATT, SNEGSKA (reference sequence). The CDR3 spans 13 residues. CDR3 in amino acids: CSGVGSSYNEQFF. In DNA, the CDR3 is TGCAGTGGGGTCGGGAGCTCCTACAATGAGCAGTTCTTC.

The rearrangement links TRBV20-1 to TRBJ2-5, with 9 bases that match TRBD2. J gave up 0 bases and V 7 bases, and 3 bases lay outside the gene matches. CDR3 size: 13 residues. Germline CDR1 reads DFQATT; CDR2 reads SNEGSKA (reference sequence). CDR3 protein: CSVKRGDQETQYF. As DNA, the CDR3 is TGCAGTGTAAAGCGGGGGGACCAAGAGACCCAGTACTTC.

Only a few counts were recorded for this clonotype. The chain links TRBV25-1 to TRBJ2-3, with 7 bases identical to TRBD1. The junction had 7 bases not matched to a gene; V was cut back by 6 bases and J by 1 base. The CDR3 runs to 15 residues. The germline V gene encodes CDR1 MGHDK and CDR2 SYGVNS. CDR3 sequence (DNA): TGTGCCAGCAGCGAACGCGACAGGGGCACAGATACGCAGTATTTT. It is translated as CASSERDRGTDTQYF. The entire variable domain, with the rest obtained from reference TRBV25-1 and TRBJ2-3, is as follows: EADIYQTPRYLVIGTGKKITLECSQTMGHDKMYWYQQDPGMELHLIHYSYGVNSTEKGDLSSESTVSRIRTEHFPLTLESARPSHTSQYLCASSERDRGTDTQYFGPGTRLTVL.